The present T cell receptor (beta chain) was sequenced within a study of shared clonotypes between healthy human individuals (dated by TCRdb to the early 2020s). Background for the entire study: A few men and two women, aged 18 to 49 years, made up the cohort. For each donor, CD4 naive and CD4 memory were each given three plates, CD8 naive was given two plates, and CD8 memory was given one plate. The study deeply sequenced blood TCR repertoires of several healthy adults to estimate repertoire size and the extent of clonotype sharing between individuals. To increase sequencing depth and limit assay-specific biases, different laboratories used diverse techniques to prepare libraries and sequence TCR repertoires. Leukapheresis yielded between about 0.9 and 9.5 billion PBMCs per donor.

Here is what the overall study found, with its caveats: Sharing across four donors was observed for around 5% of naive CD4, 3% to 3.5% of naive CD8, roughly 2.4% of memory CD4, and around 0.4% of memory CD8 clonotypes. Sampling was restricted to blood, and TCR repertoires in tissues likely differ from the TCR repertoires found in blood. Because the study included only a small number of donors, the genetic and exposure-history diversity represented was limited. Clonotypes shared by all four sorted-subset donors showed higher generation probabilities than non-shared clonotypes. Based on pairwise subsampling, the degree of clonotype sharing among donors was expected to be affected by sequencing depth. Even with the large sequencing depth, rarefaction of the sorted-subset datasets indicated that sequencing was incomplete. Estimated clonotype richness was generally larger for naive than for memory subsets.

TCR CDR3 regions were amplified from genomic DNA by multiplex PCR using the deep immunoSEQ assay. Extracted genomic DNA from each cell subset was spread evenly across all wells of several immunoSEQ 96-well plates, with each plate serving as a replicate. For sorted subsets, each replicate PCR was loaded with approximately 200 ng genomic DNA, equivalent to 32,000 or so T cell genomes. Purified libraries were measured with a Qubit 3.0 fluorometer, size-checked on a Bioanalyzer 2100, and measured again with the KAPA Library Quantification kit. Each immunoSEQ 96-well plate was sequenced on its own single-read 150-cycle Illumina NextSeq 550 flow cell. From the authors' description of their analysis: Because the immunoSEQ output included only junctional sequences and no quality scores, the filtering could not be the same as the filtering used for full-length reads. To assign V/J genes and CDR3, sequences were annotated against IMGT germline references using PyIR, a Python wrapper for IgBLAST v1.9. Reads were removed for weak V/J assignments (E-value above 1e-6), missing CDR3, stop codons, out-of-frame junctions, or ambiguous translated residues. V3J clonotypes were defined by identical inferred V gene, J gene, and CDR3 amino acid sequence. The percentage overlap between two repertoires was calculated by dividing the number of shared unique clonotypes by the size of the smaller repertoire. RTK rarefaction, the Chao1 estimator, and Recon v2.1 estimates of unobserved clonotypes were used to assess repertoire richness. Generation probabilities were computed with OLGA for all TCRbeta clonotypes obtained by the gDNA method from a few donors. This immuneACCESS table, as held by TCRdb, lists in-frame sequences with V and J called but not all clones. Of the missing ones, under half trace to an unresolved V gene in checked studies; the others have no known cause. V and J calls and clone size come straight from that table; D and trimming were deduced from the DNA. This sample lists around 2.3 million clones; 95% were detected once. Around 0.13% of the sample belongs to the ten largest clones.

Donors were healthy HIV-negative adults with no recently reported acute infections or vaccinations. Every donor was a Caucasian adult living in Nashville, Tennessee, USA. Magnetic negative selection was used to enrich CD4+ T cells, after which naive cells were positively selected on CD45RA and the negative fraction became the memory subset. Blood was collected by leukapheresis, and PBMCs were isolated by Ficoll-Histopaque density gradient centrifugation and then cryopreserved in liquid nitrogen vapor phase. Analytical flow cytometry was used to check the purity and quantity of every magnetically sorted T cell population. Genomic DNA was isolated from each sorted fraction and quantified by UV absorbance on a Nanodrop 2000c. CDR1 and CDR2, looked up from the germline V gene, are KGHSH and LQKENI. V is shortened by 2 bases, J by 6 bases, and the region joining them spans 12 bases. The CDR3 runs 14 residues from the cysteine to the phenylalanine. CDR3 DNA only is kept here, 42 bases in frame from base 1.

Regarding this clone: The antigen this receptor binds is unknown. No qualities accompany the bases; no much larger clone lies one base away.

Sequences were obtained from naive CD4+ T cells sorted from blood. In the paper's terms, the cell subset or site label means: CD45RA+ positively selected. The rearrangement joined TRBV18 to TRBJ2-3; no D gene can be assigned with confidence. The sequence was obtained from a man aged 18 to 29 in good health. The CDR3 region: CASSPTAPPDTQYF. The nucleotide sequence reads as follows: TGTGCCAGCTCACCAACAGCTCCTCCGGATACGCAGTATTTT.